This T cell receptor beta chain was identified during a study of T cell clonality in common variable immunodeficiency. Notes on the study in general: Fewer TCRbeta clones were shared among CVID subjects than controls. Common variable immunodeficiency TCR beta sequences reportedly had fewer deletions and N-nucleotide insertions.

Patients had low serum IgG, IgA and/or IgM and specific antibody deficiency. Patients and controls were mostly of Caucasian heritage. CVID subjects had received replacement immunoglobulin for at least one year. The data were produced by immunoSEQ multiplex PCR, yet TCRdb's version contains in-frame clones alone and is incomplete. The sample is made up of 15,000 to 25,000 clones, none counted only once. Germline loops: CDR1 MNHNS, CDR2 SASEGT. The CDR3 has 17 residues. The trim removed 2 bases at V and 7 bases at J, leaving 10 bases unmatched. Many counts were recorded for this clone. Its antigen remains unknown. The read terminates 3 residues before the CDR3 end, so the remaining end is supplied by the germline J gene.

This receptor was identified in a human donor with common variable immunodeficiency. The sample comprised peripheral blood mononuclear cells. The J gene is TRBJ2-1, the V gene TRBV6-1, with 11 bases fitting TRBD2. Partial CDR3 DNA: TGTGCCAGCAGTGAATACGGACTAGCGGGCTTGGGGAATGAG. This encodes CASSEYGLAGLGNE. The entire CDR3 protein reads CASSEYGLAGLGNEQFF.